This TCR beta chain was sequenced during a study of blood T cells in healthy people across ages. General observations from the study: Per million T cells, TCR beta diversity dropped about linearly as age rose.

Germline CDR1 SGDLS, CDR2 YYNGEE. The length of the CDR3 is 16 residues. V shed 4 bases and J shed 5 bases, with 20 bases lying between them. A second PCR of about 7 to 12 cycles used a sample-barcoded 5' primer and a J-beta primer mix. TCRdb itself ran the 5' RACE reads through MiXCR, one entry per CDR3 protein. This sample has 380,000 or so distinct CDR3 sequences, with about 49% found just once. A few counts support this clonotype. Its antigen is still unknown. The sequenced material came from blood. The rearrangement links TRBV9 to TRBJ2-3; no clear D. The TCR was taken from a man aged 60-69 years in good health. The CDR3 reads CASSPQRASLEDTQYF. CDR3 sequence (DNA): TGTGCCAGCAGCCCCCAAAGGGCTAGTTTGGAAGATACGCAGTATTTT. Variable domain in full (rest from reference TRBV9 and TRBJ2-3): DSGVTQTPKHLITATGQRVTLRCSPRSGDLSVYWYQQSLDQGLQFLIQYYNGEERAKGNILERFSAQQFPDLHSELNLSSLELGDSALYFCASSPQRASLEDTQYFGPGTRLTVL.